Listed below are T cell receptor beta chains from one sample, sequenced in a study of technical replicates of blood from a handful of donors. Libraries were prepared by immunoSEQ multiplex PCR; TCRdb keeps only in-frame clonotypes and omits some of them. The table has about 100,000 clones, 95% seen once. Sequenced input: T cells isolated from PBMCs. These receptors came from a human donor in good health. Each CDR3 is given with its conserved first and last residue. D genes are given only for firm matches. Some rows have no size entry. The others give once, few or many, or a class for an expanded clone.

CDR3aa,CDR3nt,abundance,j_gene,d_gene,v_gene
CASSLIRNTGELFF,TGTGCCAGCAGCCTCATCAGGAACACCGGGGAGCTGTTTTTT,once,TRBJ2-2,.,TRBV11-2
CASSKAGQGNTEAFF,TGTGCCAGCAGTAAAGCGGGACAGGGGAACACTGAAGCTTTCTTT,.,TRBJ1-1,TRBD1,TRBV28
CASRDWTGGKLFF,TGTGCCAGCAGGGACTGGACGGGCGGAAAACTGTTTTTT,.,TRBJ1-4,.,TRBV14
CASSLDARRNEKLFF,TGCGCCAGCAGCTTGGACGCTAGGAGGAATGAAAAACTGTTTTTT,.,TRBJ1-4,.,TRBV5-1
CASSRKGLNTGELFF,TGTGCCAGCAGCCGCAAGGGACTTAACACCGGGGAGCTGTTTTTT,.,TRBJ2-2,.,TRBV14
CASSPVAGASGELFF,TGTGCCAGCTCACCAGTGGCGGGAGCGTCCGGGGAGCTGTTTTTT,.,TRBJ2-2,TRBD2,TRBV18
CASMGATEAFF,TGTGCCAGCATGGGGGCCACTGAAGCTTTCTTT,.,TRBJ1-1,.,TRBV11-1
CASSLGAGGSNTGELFF,TGTGCCAGCAGCTTAGGAGCAGGGGGCTCTAACACCGGGGAGCTGTTTTTT,.,TRBJ2-2,TRBD1,TRBV7-8
CASRRDISNQPQHF,TGTGCCAGCAGACGGGACATTAGCAATCAGCCCCAGCATTTT,.,TRBJ1-5,.,TRBV6-5
CASRQPQGGYTF,TGTGCCAGCAGACAGCCCCAAGGTGGCTACACCTTC,.,TRBJ1-2,.,TRBV27
CASSLFSGEQQYF,TGTGCCAGCAGCTTATTCTCAGGGGAGCAGCAGTACTTC,.,TRBJ2-7,.,TRBV7-9
CAISDQGGGEETQYF,TGTGCCATCAGTGACCAGGGCGGAGGGGAAGAGACCCAGTACTTC,.,TRBJ2-5,.,TRBV10-3
CASSNPGQKHYGYTF,TGTGCCAGTAGTAATCCGGGACAGAAGCACTATGGCTACACCTTC,.,TRBJ1-2,TRBD1,TRBV19
CASSLGGLATYNEQFF,TGCGCCAGCAGCTTGGGAGGACTAGCAACCTACAATGAGCAGTTCTTC,.,TRBJ2-1,TRBD2,TRBV5-1
CASSGPGQGAYEQYF,TGTGCCAGCAGCGGACCGGGACAGGGAGCCTACGAGCAGTACTTC,.,TRBJ2-7,TRBD1,TRBV7-2
CASSIDRVGGYTF,TGTGCCAGCAGTATAGACAGGGTGGGAGGCTACACCTTC,.,TRBJ1-2,TRBD1,TRBV5-4
CASSLSLILWGNQGINQPQHF,TGCGCCAGCAGCTTGTCTTTGATTCTATGGGGGAACCAGGGGATAAATCAGCCCCAGCATTTT,.,TRBJ1-5,.,TRBV5-1
CASSFPARASGRANEQFF,TGTGCCAGCAGCTTCCCCGCAAGGGCTAGCGGGAGGGCCAATGAGCAGTTCTTC,.,TRBJ2-1,TRBD2,TRBV5-6
CASSASELEAFF,TGTGCCAGCAGCGCGAGCGAGCTTGAAGCTTTCTTT,.,TRBJ1-1,.,TRBV5-5
CASSLVFRAYEQYF,TGCGCCAGCAGCTTGGTTTTTCGAGCATACGAGCAGTACTTC,.,TRBJ2-7,.,TRBV5-1
CASSFSLAGGPRDIQYF,TGTGCCAGCAGCTTTTCTCTAGCGGGAGGGCCTAGGGACATTCAGTACTTC,.,TRBJ2-4,.,TRBV12-1
CASRRGRNNPYGYTF,TGTGCCAGCAGGAGGGGGCGGAACAACCCCTATGGCTACACCTTC,.,TRBJ1-2,TRBD1,TRBV6-1
CASIEGGASTDTQYF,TGCGCCAGCATTGAGGGCGGGGCCAGCACAGATACGCAGTATTTT,.,TRBJ2-3,.,TRBV10-2
CASRAQAGSYEQYF,TGCGCCAGCAGGGCCCAGGCGGGGTCCTACGAGCAGTACTTC,.,TRBJ2-7,.,TRBV10-2
CASAVTGGSYEQFF,TGCGCCAGCGCGGTTACAGGGGGCTCGTATGAGCAGTTCTTC,.,TRBJ2-1,TRBD1,TRBV5-1
CATSREAVSWGQGVYGYTF,TGTGCCACCAGCAGAGAGGCAGTATCGTGGGGACAGGGGGTCTATGGCTACACCTTC,.,TRBJ1-2,TRBD1,TRBV15
CASGYGQGSGELFF,TGTGCCAGCGGTTACGGGCAGGGGTCCGGGGAGCTGTTTTTT,.,TRBJ2-2,.,TRBV28
CASRSGVSYNSPLHF,TGTGCCAGCAGGTCCGGGGTCTCCTATAATTCACCCCTCCACTTT,.,TRBJ1-6,.,TRBV5-6